This is a list of T cell receptor beta chains from one sample in a study of shared clonotypes between healthy human individuals. TCRdb's table, derived via immunoSEQ multiplex PCR, lists solely in-frame clones and lacks some. The profile shows about 1 million clones, more than 60% of them singletons. The sample consisted of memory CD4+ T cells sorted from blood. The receptor source for this set is a man aged 18-30 years in good health. Each CDR3 is given with its conserved first and last residue. A D gene is named only where the DNA matches it firmly. Where a row states a size, it is once, few, many or the class of an expanded clone; other rows omit it.

clone_size	d_call	cdr3_length	v_call	j_call	cdr3_nt	cdr3_aa
.	TRBD2	15	TRBV27	TRBJ2-1	TGTGCCAGCAGTGTCCGACTAGCGGGAGCTGCTGAGCAGTTCTTC	CASSVRLAGAAEQFF
.	.	13	TRBV18	TRBJ2-7	TGTGCCAGCTCAGACGGGGGAGCTTACGAGCAGTACTTC	CASSDGGAYEQYF
once	.	13	TRBV10-1	TRBJ1-1	TGCGCCAGCAGTGACATCGGAGCCTCTGAAGCTTTCTTT	CASSDIGASEAFF
.	TRBD2	14	TRBV28	TRBJ2-5	TGTGCCAGCAGGACACCTAGCGGGGGGGAGACCCAGTACTTC	CASRTPSGGETQYF
few	TRBD2	16	TRBV6-6	TRBJ2-2	TGTGCCAGCAGTTACGCCCTAGCGGGACTGGTCGGGGAGCTGTTTTTT	CASSYALAGLVGELFF
few	.	14	TRBV29-1	TRBJ2-7	TGCAGCGTTGCTGGAGCCTACAGGGCCGGCGAGCAGTACTTC	CSVAGAYRAGEQYF
.	.	13	TRBV29-1	TRBJ1-1	TGCAGCGTTGGTCGTGGCCAGAACACTGAAGCTTTCTTT	CSVGRGQNTEAFF
few	.	16	TRBV4-1	TRBJ1-2	TGCGCCAGCAGCCAAGAATCGGGATGGGGGAAGGTTGGCTACACCTTC	CASSQESGWGKVGYTF
few	TRBD2	15	TRBV6-5	TRBJ2-1	TGTGCCAGCAGTTACGGGACTAGCTCCTACAATGAGCAGTTCTTC	CASSYGTSSYNEQFF
.	TRBD2	15	TRBV4-1	TRBJ2-7	TGCGCCAGCAGCCAAGGGGGACTAACCACCTACGAGCAGTACTTC	CASSQGGLTTYEQYF
once	.	15	TRBV6-1	TRBJ2-7	TGTGCCAGCAGTGAGGGCAGATCTACCTCCTACGAGCAGTACTTC	CASSEGRSTSYEQYF
.	TRBD2	16	TRBV7-2	TRBJ2-5	TGTGCCAGCAGCCCCAAACTAGCGGGCCGCCAAGAGACCCAGTACTTC	CASSPKLAGRQETQYF
.	TRBD2	13	TRBV30	TRBJ2-2	TGTACTAGCGGGGGGGCGAACACCGGGGAGCTGTTTTTT	CTSGGANTGELFF
once	.	12	TRBV29-1	TRBJ2-5	TGCAGCGTTGACGCTAGACAAGAGACCCAGTACTTC	CSVDARQETQYF
.	TRBD1	18	TRBV27	TRBJ1-6	TGTGCCAGCAGTTTATCGAAGGGTGGGGAGACAGGGAGGTCACCCCTCCACTTT	CASSLSKGGETGRSPLHF
.	.	15	TRBV19	TRBJ1-1	TGTGCCAGTAGTATGGGTAGGTTCATGAACACTGAAGCTTTCTTT	CASSMGRFMNTEAFF
few	.	13	TRBV10-2	TRBJ1-5	TGCGCCAGCAGGAGGGACTGGGGCCAGCCCCAGCATTTT	CASRRDWGQPQHF
.	TRBD2	14	TRBV7-9	TRBJ2-3	TGTGCCAGCAGCCCCCTTAGCGGGAGAGATACGCAGTATTTT	CASSPLSGRDTQYF
once	.	17	TRBV4-3	TRBJ2-6	TGCGCCAGCAGCCAAGCCTGGACGACCTCTGGGGCCAACGTCCTGACTTTC	CASSQAWTTSGANVLTF
few	.	12	TRBV6-6	TRBJ2-7	TGTGCCAGCAGGGGTGGGCGATACGAGCAGTACTTC	CASRGGRYEQYF
.	.	14	TRBV4-3	TRBJ2-2	TGCGCCAGCAGCCGACAACCGAACACCGGGGAGCTGTTTTTT	CASSRQPNTGELFF
.	TRBD1	15	TRBV6-1	TRBJ1-1	TGTGCCAGCAGTGATCTATGGACAGGGAACACTGAAGCTTTCTTT	CASSDLWTGNTEAFF
.	.	14	TRBV5-1	TRBJ2-7	TGCGCCAGCAGCTTGGAAGGACAATCCTACGAGCAGTACTTC	CASSLEGQSYEQYF
.	.	12	TRBV19	TRBJ1-6	TGTGCCAGTAGTAACAGGGAGACACCCCTCCACTTT	CASSNRETPLHF
.	.	12	TRBV29-1	TRBJ2-1	TGCAGCGGGGGTGGGACCCACAATGAGCAGTTCTTC	CSGGGTHNEQFF
.	.	10	TRBV19	TRBJ2-7	TGTGATACCGAGGCCTACGAGCAGTACTTC	CDTEAYEQYF
.	TRBD1	16	TRBV6-5	TRBJ2-2	TGTGCCAGCAGTTACTCGTGGACAGGGGGTCCAGGGGAGCTGTTTTTT	CASSYSWTGGPGELFF
many	.	15	TRBV28	TRBJ1-4	TGTGCCAGCAGTTTGCTTTCGGTTGGCAATGAAAAACTGTTTTTT	CASSLLSVGNEKLFF
.	.	15	TRBV18	TRBJ1-1	TGTGCCAGCTCGGGAGGAGTCGGAGCAGAGGCTGAAGCTTTCTTT	CASSGGVGAEAEAFF
.	.	16	TRBV9	TRBJ2-7	TGTGCCAGCAGCCCCCGCGCGGGTCCCGTCAGAGGGGAGCAGTACTTC	CASSPRAGPVRGEQYF
.	.	12	TRBV4-2	TRBJ2-1	TGTGCCAGCAGCCAAAATCGTGAGGAGCAGTTCTTC	CASSQNREEQFF
many	.	13	TRBV5-1	TRBJ1-3	TGCGCCAGCAGCGTGGAGGGATTACTGCCCATATATTTT	CASSVEGLLPIYF
.	TRBD1	18	TRBV6-1	TRBJ2-1	TGTGCCAGCAGTGGTGCTTGGGACAGGCTCGGGCCATACAATGAGCAGTTCTTC	CASSGAWDRLGPYNEQFF
.	.	16	TRBV4-1	TRBJ2-2	TGCGCCAGCAGCCAATTCCAAGGGGCGAAAGGCGGGGAGCTGTTTTTT	CASSQFQGAKGGELFF
once	TRBD1	14	TRBV30	TRBJ1-3	TGTGCCTGGAGTCTCTCAGGGGGGGGAAACACCATATATTTT	CAWSLSGGGNTIYF
.	.	10	TRBV6-5	TRBJ1-1	TGTGCCAGCGGGGACACTGAAGCTTTCTTT	CASGDTEAFF
.	TRBD1	15	TRBV7-8	TRBJ1-1	TGTGCCAGCAGCTTACGACGGGACAGCAACACTGAAGCTTTCTTT	CASSLRRDSNTEAFF
.	TRBD1	12	TRBV28	TRBJ1-4	TGTGCCAGCAGACTCGGGACAGTGAAACTGTTTTTT	CASRLGTVKLFF
.	.	15	TRBV19	TRBJ2-6	TGTGCCAGTAGTATTCAGGACACTGGGGCCAACGTCCTGACTTTC	CASSIQDTGANVLTF
few	.	16	TRBV7-8	TRBJ1-6	TGTGCCAGCAGCCCCAATGGTGCGACTCAGGGCACACCCCTCCACTTT	CASSPNGATQGTPLHF
.	.	11	TRBV5-1	TRBJ2-5	TGCGCCTGCAAGTCGGGGGAGACCCAGTACTTC	CACKSGETQYF
.	.	14	TRBV30	TRBJ1-2	TGTGCCTGGACTCCGGGGACGGGGAACTATGGCTACACCTTC	CAWTPGTGNYGYTF
.	.	15	TRBV29-1	TRBJ2-7	TGCAGCGTTGTCACCAATGGACAGATCGGCTACGAGCAGTACTTC	CSVVTNGQIGYEQYF
.	TRBD1	13	TRBV7-8	TRBJ1-2	TGTGCCAGCAGCGCCGACAGGGACTATGGCTACACCTTC	CASSADRDYGYTF
.	.	9	TRBV23-1	TRBJ1-2	TGCGCCATGATCTATGGCTACACCTTC	CAMIYGYTF
few	TRBD1	15	TRBV5-1	TRBJ2-5	TGCGCCAGCAGCGGCCTGGGACAGGGTCAAGAGACCCAGTACTTC	CASSGLGQGQETQYF
.	TRBD2	12	TRBV29-1	TRBJ2-5	TGCAGCGCCAAGCGGGGGGCGAGGGAGCAGTACTTC	CSAKRGAREQYF
.	TRBD1	14	TRBV28	TRBJ1-2	TGTGCCAGCACCGAGGGACAGGGACACTATGGCTACACCTTC	CASTEGQGHYGYTF
few	TRBD1	16	TRBV11-3	TRBJ1-2	TGTGCCGGGGGGACAGGGCCCGACTGCTTGAACTATGGCTACACCTTC	CAGGTGPDCLNYGYTF